This T cell receptor (beta chain) originates from a study of blood T cell repertoires in COVID-19 (TCRdb year 2020). Looking at the study overall: The collaborator samples originated in the United States, Italy and Spain and spanned the acute and convalescent phases of COVID-19. Subjects who had been exposed to COVID-19, were actively infected with it, or had recovered from it provided the deeply sampled blood TCRbeta repertoires that made up the dataset. Where HLA class I and class II types were available, the types were taken from metadata supplied by the sample provider, not from assay-based typing. The repertoires were made available in a free public database intended to serve as a resource for research on the immune response to SARS-CoV-2. The material from the prospective study consisted of cDNA or gDNA derived from T cells, B-cell-depleted T cells, or PBMCs. Samples were obtained from the ongoing ImmuneRACE study (first 160 participants) and from roughly 1,300 subjects provided by 6 global collaborators. The sample metadata nearly always contained a de-identified subject ID, COVID-19 status, age in years and sex. Study-level results and caveats: How much clinical and demographic metadata was included differed by source and by participant, and the metadata was provided uncurated.

Measured from the cysteine to the phenylalanine, the CDR3 is 13 residues long. The DNA shown is the 39-base CDR3, in frame from base 1. For CDR1 and CDR2, the germline V gene lists KGHSH and LQKENI. V is shortened by 2 bases, J by 3 bases, and the region joining them spans 7 bases. Whole blood was collected in K2EDTA tubes by collaborating institutions according to the institutions' own protocols. For TCRbeta analysis, collaborator samples were shipped as frozen whole blood, as isolated PBMCs, or as DNA extracted from either sample type. TCRbeta CDR3 regions were amplified from genomic DNA by means of the immunoSEQ Assay, a bias-controlled multiplex PCR. The authors' analysis ran thus. Within the assay, amplification of reference gene primers was used to estimate how many nucleated cells each sample contained. Sequence reads were collapsed and filtered to measure the absolute abundance of every unique TCRbeta CDR3 rearrangement. Productive Simpson clonality was computed per sample as the square root of Simpson's diversity index over productive rearrangements. Imported from immuneACCESS, the table was reduced by TCRdb to in-frame sequences with V and J called. These copies leave out some clones; in studies compared against another copy, an unresolved V gene accounts for under half, and the cause of the remainder is not known. For V, J and clone size, that table is used; D and trimming come from the DNA. The table for this sample lists over 80,000 clones; over 75% of them were counted only once. Around 20% of the sample is taken by the ten largest.

Worth noting for this clone: Its antigen remains undetermined. Base qualities were left out, and no much larger clone turns up one base away.

This TCR was sampled from a human donor in a cohort sampled during active COVID-19. The sequencing sample was made of peripheral blood. The rearrangement joined TRBV18 to TRBJ2-5, with the D gene not confidently named. This receptor has the CDR3 CASSPTREETQYF. The DNA sequence reads TGTGCCAGCTCACCAACCCGGGAAGAGACCCAGTACTTC.